The clone carrying this TCR beta chain has at least ten counts. What it recognizes is unknown. This sample was included in a study of T-cell memory formation after mild COVID-19. The germline gives CDR1 KGHSH, CDR2 LQKENI. The CDR3 loop spans 15 amino acids. Trimming stripped 3 bases from V and 0 bases from J, with 12 bases between. General study findings and limits: Clones that shrank (day 15 to 85) were balanced CD4/CD8, whereas later expanders leaned CD4+. Specificity for SARS-CoV-2 was not confirmed among the second-wave clones peaking on day 37. Detection of some responders pre-infection suggested pre-existing cross-reactive memory T cells participated.

TCRdb reprocessed the 5' RACE reads via MiXCR and lists one record per CDR3 protein. The sample yields roughly 130,000 distinct CDR3 sequences, roughly 6.2% seen once. The TCR sequence derives from an adult woman who had mild COVID-19 (a few samples of this study predate the infection). Cell type and time point are not known. The rearrangement joins TRBV18 to TRBJ2-7, with D maybe TRBD1 (5 bases). Specimen: PBMCs or a T cell subset sorted from them (not recorded which). The CDR3 bases are TGTGCCAGCTCACCGGGGCAGATTCACTCCTACGAGCAGTACTTC. As protein: CASSPGQIHSYEQYF.